The source of this T cell receptor beta chain is a study of cytomegalovirus exposure and HLA in healthy donors. A remark on this clone: Its antigen is not known.

Findings and caveats of the study: Donors belonging to an Asian-associated ancestry cluster reportedly showed fewer N-insertions in productive TCRs than the roughly 670-donor mean, according to what a later analysis found.

Use of 60 Vbeta and 13 Jbeta primers characterized the PCR. Data came from immunoSEQ multiplex PCR; TCRdb stores just in-frame clones and leaves some out. This table holds around 90,000 clones, approximately 60% found once. The sequence came from a woman aged 50 to 65 in good health and CMV-seropositive. The sequencing input was PBMCs.

CDR3 nucleotides: TGTGCCTGGAGTGTGGACATCCGAAACACCATATATTTT. Translation: CAWSVDIRNTIYF. This sequence joins TRBV30 and TRBJ1-3; tentative D call: TRBD1 (5 bases). Germline V lookup: CDR1 GTSNPN, CDR2 SVGIG (reference sequence). CDR3 length: 13 residues. V lost 0 bases and J lost 5, with 8 bases in between.